This T cell receptor (beta chain) emerged from a study of shared clonotypes between healthy human individuals. Method: immunoSEQ multiplex PCR; TCRdb's copy keeps in-frame clones and lacks some. The sample gives about 580,000 clones, roughly 98% of which show up once; approximately 0.33% is in the top ten. Terminally differentiated effector memory CD45RA+ cells were excluded by CCR7 positive selection of CD45RO-negative cells. V shed 6 bases, J shed 0 bases, and the junction held 3 bases outside the gene matches. CDR3 length: 14 residues. The V gene's germline CDR1 is SGHDT and CDR2 YYEEEE. V is TRBV5-6 and J is TRBJ2-7, with 10 bases identical to TRBD2. The sequenced material came from naive CD8+ T cells sorted from blood. The receptor was derived from a man aged 30-40 years in good health. CDR3 DNA sequence: TGTGCCAGCACCTTAGCGGGAGGCTCCTACGAGCAGTACTTC. This codes for CASTLAGGSYEQYF. Drawing the rest from reference TRBV5-6 and TRBJ2-7, the complete variable domain is DAGVTQSPTHLIKTRGQQVTLRCSPKSGHDTVSWYQQALGQGPQFIFQYYEEEERQRGNFPDRFSGHQFPNYSSELNVNALLLGDSALYLCASTLAGGSYEQYFGPGTRLTVT.